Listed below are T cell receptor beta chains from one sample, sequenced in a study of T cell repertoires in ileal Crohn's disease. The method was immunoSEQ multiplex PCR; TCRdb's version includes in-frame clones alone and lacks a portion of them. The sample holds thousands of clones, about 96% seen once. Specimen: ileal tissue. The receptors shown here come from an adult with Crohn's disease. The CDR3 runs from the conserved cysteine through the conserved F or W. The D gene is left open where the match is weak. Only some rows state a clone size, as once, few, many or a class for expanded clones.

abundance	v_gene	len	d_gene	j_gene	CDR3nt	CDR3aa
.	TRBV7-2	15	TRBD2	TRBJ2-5	TGTGCCAGCAGCCTGGGACTAGCGTCGGTGGAGACCCAGTACTTC	CASSLGLASVETQYF
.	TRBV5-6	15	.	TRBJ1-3	TGTGCCAGCGCCATAAGGGGCGCACAGGGAAACACCATATATTTT	CASAIRGAQGNTIYF
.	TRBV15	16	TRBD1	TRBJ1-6	TGTGCCACCAGCAGAGAGCATCGGACAGGGGACTCACCCCTCCACTTT	CATSREHRTGDSPLHF
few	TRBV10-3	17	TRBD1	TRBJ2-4	TGTGCCATCAGTGACCATGGACAGGGGCGAGCCAAAAACATTCAGTACTTC	CAISDHGQGRAKNIQYF
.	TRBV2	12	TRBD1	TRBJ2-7	TGTGCCAGCGGGACAGGGGGCGAAGAGCAGTACTTC	CASGTGGEEQYF
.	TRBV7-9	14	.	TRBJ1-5	TGTGCCAGCAGCTTAGTGGGGGGAGGACAGCCCCAGCATTTT	CASSLVGGGQPQHF
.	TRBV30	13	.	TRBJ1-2	TGTGCCTGGGCCGGTGGGGAGGGCTATGGCTACACCTTC	CAWAGGEGYGYTF
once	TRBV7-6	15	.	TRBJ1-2	TGTGCCAGCAGCTCCCAGGTGGGGGCGAATTATGGCTACACCTTC	CASSSQVGANYGYTF
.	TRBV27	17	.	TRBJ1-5	TGTGCCAGCAGTGGGAGAAACACAGGGTGGAGCAATCAGCCCCAGCATTTT	CASSGRNTGWSNQPQHF
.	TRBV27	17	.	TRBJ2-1	TGTGCCAGCAGTCCTCCGCCAGGGGTCGCAGGAAACAATGAGCAGTTCTTC	CASSPPPGVAGNNEQFF